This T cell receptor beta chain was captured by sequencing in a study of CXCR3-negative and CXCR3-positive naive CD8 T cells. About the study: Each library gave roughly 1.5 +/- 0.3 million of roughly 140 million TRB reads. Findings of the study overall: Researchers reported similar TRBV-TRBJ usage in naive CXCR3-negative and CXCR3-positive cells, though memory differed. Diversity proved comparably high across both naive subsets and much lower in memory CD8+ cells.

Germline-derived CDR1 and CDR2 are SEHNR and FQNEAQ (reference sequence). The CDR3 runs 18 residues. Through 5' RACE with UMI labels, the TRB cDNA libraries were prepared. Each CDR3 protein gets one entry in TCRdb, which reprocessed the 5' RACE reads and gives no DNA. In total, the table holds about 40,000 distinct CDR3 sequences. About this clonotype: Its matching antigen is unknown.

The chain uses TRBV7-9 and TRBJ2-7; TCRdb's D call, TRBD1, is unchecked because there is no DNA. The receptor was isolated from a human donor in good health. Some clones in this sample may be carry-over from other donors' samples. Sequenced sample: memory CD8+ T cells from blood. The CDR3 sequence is CASSPTLSGVNGSYEQYF.